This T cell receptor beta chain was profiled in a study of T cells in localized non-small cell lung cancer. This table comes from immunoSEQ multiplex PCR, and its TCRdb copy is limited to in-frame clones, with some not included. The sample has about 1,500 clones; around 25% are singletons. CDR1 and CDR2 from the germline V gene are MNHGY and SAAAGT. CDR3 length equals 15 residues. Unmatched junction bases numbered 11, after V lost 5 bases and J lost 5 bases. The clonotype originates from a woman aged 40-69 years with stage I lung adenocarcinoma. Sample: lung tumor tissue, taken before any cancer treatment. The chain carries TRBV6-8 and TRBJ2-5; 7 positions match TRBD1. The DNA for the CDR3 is TGTGCCAGCAGTCCTCCTCGGGACAGAGGGGAGACCCAGTACTTC. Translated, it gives CASSPPRDRGETQYF.